This T cell receptor beta chain appears in the sequencing data of a study of blood T cell repertoires in COVID-19. Study-level information: From the United States, Italy and Spain came samples of acute and convalescent COVID-19. The cDNA or gDNA used as material had been derived from T cells, B-cell-depleted T cells, or PBMCs.

In the source study's methods: Nucleated cell number was recorded as an estimate derived from reference gene primer amplification. Assay: immunoSEQ multiplex PCR; the TCRdb copy retains only in-frame clones and omits some. That table is the source of V, J and clone size, and D and trimming were worked out from the DNA. The data contain just over 150,000 clones, 80% of them singletons. The CDR3 extends over 16 amino acids. Germline CDR1 MNHEY, CDR2 SMNVEV (reference sequence). J gave up 7 bases and V 2 bases, and 8 bases lay outside the gene matches. The source of this sequence is a man aged 60 to 75 with acute or convalescent COVID-19. The rearrangement links TRBV27 to TRBJ2-2; 9 positions agree with TRBD2. What was sequenced was peripheral blood. This chain's CDR3 is CASSLKGSGSVGELFF. The CDR3 nucleotides read TGTGCCAGCAGTTTAAAGGGTAGCGGGAGCGTCGGGGAGCTGTTTTTT.